The rows below give T cell receptor beta chains drawn from one sample of a study of cytomegalovirus exposure and HLA in healthy donors. Only in-frame clones appear in the TCRdb table, and some are missing; sequencing was by immunoSEQ multiplex PCR. The sample contains approximately 160,000 clones, 75% to 80% of which appear only once. Material for sequencing was PBMCs. The receptors derive from a woman aged 40 to 49 in good health and CMV-seropositive. The conserved cysteine and the conserved F or W are not part of the CDR3 here.

J gene	V gene	CDR3 protein
TRBJ2-7	TRBV10-1	ASSSQQAPYEQY
TRBJ2-4	TRBV4-2	ASSQAGPRDSKNIQY
TRBJ2-3	TRBV5-1	ASSRIAGATDTQY
TRBJ1-3	TRBV5-8	ASSLSGQVPNTIY
TRBJ2-1	TRBV21-1	ASSKREGGPLLF
TRBJ1-4	TRBV7-2	ASSFREGDNEKLF
TRBJ2-2	TRBV5-1	ASSLEMGSGDSGELF
TRBJ2-1	TRBV4-1	ASSQDDLSEQF
TRBJ1-5	TRBV19	ASSSGRTQH
TRBJ1-2	TRBV7-9	ASSRQEQIYGYT
TRBJ1-1	TRBV4-3	ASSQEYTATEAF
TRBJ2-3	TRBV5-6	ASSLTGLAGADTQY
TRBJ2-7	TRBV6-5	ASSRLGQGAYEQY
NA	TRBV4-3	ASSPNTGGTYEQY
TRBJ2-3	TRBV11-2	ASSFTRSTDTQY
NA	TRBV7-9	ASSSYYEQY
TRBJ2-7	TRBV4-2	ASSQDTNTYEQY
TRBJ1-1	TRBV28	ASSPRRTEAF
TRBJ2-2	TRBV7-2	ASRAGTHGELF
TRBJ2-1	TRBV19	ASTYGAGDYDEQF
TRBJ1-1	TRBV10-3	AISEGSGAF
TRBJ1-1	TRBV6-6	ASSLSGNTEAF
TRBJ1-3	TRBV9	ASSRSGNTIY
TRBJ1-1	TRBV7-2	ASSRTTGNTEAF
TRBJ2-1	TRBV6-7	ASSNTVNEQF
TRBJ2-2	TRBV14	ASSRVNTGELF
TRBJ2-5	TRBV9	ASSSGALDQY
TRBJ2-3	TRBV7-2	ASSLLGGTSED
TRBJ2-7	TRBV4-1	ASSQDWGGSDHYEQY
TRBJ2-6	TRBV5-1	ASSLGGANSGANVLT
TRBJ2-5	TRBV5-4	ASSWTGWGETQY
TRBJ1-1	TRBV5-1	ASNVGGSTEAF
TRBJ2-1	TRBV15	ATSRVEFREQF
TRBJ2-7	TRBV19	ASRNTGGTYEQY
TRBJ1-6	TRBV7-9	ASSLGDSSPLH
TRBJ2-7	TRBV7-2	ASSLGLAGGQGEQY
TRBJ1-1	TRBV6-1	ASSGWANTEAF